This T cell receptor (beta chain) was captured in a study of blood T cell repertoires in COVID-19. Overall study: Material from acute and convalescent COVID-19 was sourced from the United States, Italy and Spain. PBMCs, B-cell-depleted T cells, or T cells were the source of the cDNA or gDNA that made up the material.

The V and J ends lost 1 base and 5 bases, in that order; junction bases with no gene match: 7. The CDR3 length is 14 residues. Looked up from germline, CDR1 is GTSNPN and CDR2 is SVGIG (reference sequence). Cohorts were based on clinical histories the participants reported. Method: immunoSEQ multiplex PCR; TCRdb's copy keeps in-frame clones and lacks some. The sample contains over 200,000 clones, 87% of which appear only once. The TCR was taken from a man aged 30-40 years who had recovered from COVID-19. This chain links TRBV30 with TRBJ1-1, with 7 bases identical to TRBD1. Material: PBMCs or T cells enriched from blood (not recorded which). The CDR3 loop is CAWSETGAGTEAFF. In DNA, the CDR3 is TGTGCCTGGAGTGAAACAGGGGCGGGAACTGAAGCTTTCTTT.